The rows below give T cell receptor beta chains drawn from one sample of a study of human T cells and chemical hapten exposure. TCRdb analysed the RACE reads with MiXCR anew, one entry per CDR3 protein. The table includes about 98,000 distinct CDR3 sequences, roughly 10% detected once. The sequences come from whole blood, collected in connection with sensitization to the hapten diphenylcyclopropenone (DPC). Receptors were obtained from a woman in her fifties or sixties with alopecia areata. Some clones in this sample may be carry-over from other donors' samples. The CDR3 runs from the conserved cysteine through the conserved F or W. The D gene is left open where the match is weak. Only part of the rows carry a size: once, few, many, or a class if the clone is expanded.

d_gene: .
j_gene: TRBJ2-3
v_gene: TRBV11-2
abundance: .
CDR3nt: TGTGCCAGCAGCACCTGGACGACCACAGATACGCAGTATTTT
CDR3aa: CASSTWTTTDTQYF

d_gene: TRBD2
j_gene: TRBJ2-3
v_gene: TRBV29-1
abundance: many
CDR3nt: TGCAGCGTTGAACCTAGCGGGGGGACAGATACGCAGTATTTT
CDR3aa: CSVEPSGGTDTQYF

d_gene: TRBD1
j_gene: TRBJ1-5
v_gene: TRBV7-2
abundance: many
CDR3nt: TGTGCCAGCAGCTCCGGACAGGGTGGCCAGCCCCAGCATTTT
CDR3aa: CASSSGQGGQPQHF

d_gene: .
j_gene: TRBJ2-7
v_gene: TRBV11-2
abundance: many
CDR3nt: TGTGCCAGCAGCTTAGATGAGCCCGCCGAGCAGTACTTC
CDR3aa: CASSLDEPAEQYF

d_gene: .
j_gene: TRBJ2-7
v_gene: TRBV13
abundance: few
CDR3nt: TGTGCCAGCAGCTTCTATCCCCGCGGCGAGCAGTACTTC
CDR3aa: CASSFYPRGEQYF

d_gene: .
j_gene: TRBJ2-3
v_gene: TRBV11-2
abundance: .
CDR3nt: TGTGCCAGCAGCTTATCCATCCTGGGCACAGATACGCAGTATTTT
CDR3aa: CASSLSILGTDTQYF

d_gene: .
j_gene: TRBJ2-7
v_gene: TRBV6-1
abundance: many
CDR3nt: TGTGCCAGCAAAGGACAAGACCTCTCCTACGAGCAGTACTTC
CDR3aa: CASKGQDLSYEQYF

d_gene: .
j_gene: TRBJ1-5
v_gene: TRBV12-3/TRBV12-4
abundance: many
CDR3nt: TGTGCCAGCAGTTTCTCGGTCACAGTGAATCAGCCCCAGCATTTT
CDR3aa: CASSFSVTVNQPQHF

d_gene: .
j_gene: TRBJ1-2
v_gene: TRBV6-1
abundance: .
CDR3nt: TGTGCCAGCAGTGAAAGACGGAGGGGATTTAACTATGGCTACACCTTC
CDR3aa: CASSERRRGFNYGYTF

d_gene: .
j_gene: TRBJ1-2
v_gene: TRBV27
abundance: few
CDR3nt: TGTGCCAGCAGCGACTTCGGACAGTATGGCTACACCTTC
CDR3aa: CASSDFGQYGYTF

d_gene: .
j_gene: TRBJ1-1
v_gene: TRBV3-1
abundance: many
CDR3nt: TGTGCCAGCAGCCAAGATGGGTCAGTGCACACTGAAGCTTTCTTT
CDR3aa: CASSQDGSVHTEAFF

d_gene: TRBD2
j_gene: TRBJ2-1
v_gene: TRBV6-2/TRBV6-3
abundance: .
CDR3nt: TGTGCCAGCAGTTACGGGAGGGCGAATGAGCAGTTCTTC
CDR3aa: CASSYGRANEQFF

d_gene: .
j_gene: TRBJ2-1
v_gene: TRBV6-1
abundance: .
CDR3nt: TGTGCCAGCAGTGGGAGCTACAATGAGCAGTTCTTC
CDR3aa: CASSGSYNEQFF

d_gene: TRBD1
j_gene: TRBJ1-2
v_gene: TRBV20-1
abundance: many
CDR3nt: TGCAGTGCTCGGGACAGGGGGATCGGCTACACCTTC
CDR3aa: CSARDRGIGYTF

d_gene: TRBD1
j_gene: TRBJ1-1
v_gene: TRBV29-1
abundance: .
CDR3nt: TGCAGCGCAAACGGACAGGTTGACACTGAAGCTTTCTTT
CDR3aa: CSANGQVDTEAFF

d_gene: .
j_gene: TRBJ1-2
v_gene: TRBV7-9
abundance: many
CDR3nt: TGTGCCAGCAGCCTGCGGACAGCCTATGGCTACACCTTC
CDR3aa: CASSLRTAYGYTF

d_gene: .
j_gene: TRBJ1-1
v_gene: TRBV11-1
abundance: many
CDR3nt: TGTGCCAGCGGACGTCCCCCCATGAACACTGAAGCTTTCTTT
CDR3aa: CASGRPPMNTEAFF

d_gene: .
j_gene: TRBJ1-5
v_gene: TRBV27
abundance: few
CDR3nt: TGTGCCAGCAGGAGATTAGGTGTCAGCAATCAGCCCCAGCATTTT
CDR3aa: CASRRLGVSNQPQHF

d_gene: .
j_gene: TRBJ1-1
v_gene: TRBV5-7
abundance: many
CDR3nt: TGTGCCAGCAGCTTGGCTGGGAATTTCACTGAAGCTTTCTTT
CDR3aa: CASSLAGNFTEAFF

d_gene: .
j_gene: TRBJ2-2
v_gene: TRBV7-9
abundance: .
CDR3nt: TGTGCCAACAGCCTCATGATGAACACCGGGGAGCTGTTTTTT
CDR3aa: CANSLMMNTGELFF

d_gene: .
j_gene: TRBJ2-1
v_gene: TRBV2
abundance: few
CDR3nt: TGTGCCAGCACCGAGGGCCCCGCTAAGCAGTTCTTC
CDR3aa: CASTEGPAKQFF

d_gene: .
j_gene: TRBJ1-1
v_gene: TRBV4-1
abundance: many
CDR3nt: TGCGCCAGCAGCCTAAGGGGGGGGCGGCTATCCGAAGCTTTCTTT
CDR3aa: CASSLRGGRLSEAFF

d_gene: .
j_gene: TRBJ2-5
v_gene: TRBV6-5
abundance: .
CDR3nt: TGTGCCAGCAGTTACACACCGCAGGGTTTAGTCGAGACCCAGTACTTC
CDR3aa: CASSYTPQGLVETQYF

d_gene: .
j_gene: TRBJ2-3
v_gene: TRBV14
abundance: .
CDR3nt: TGTGCCAGCAGCCGTCGTGTCAGCACAGATACGCAGTATTTT
CDR3aa: CASSRRVSTDTQYF

d_gene: .
j_gene: TRBJ1-5
v_gene: TRBV7-2
abundance: few
CDR3nt: TGTGCCAGCAGCCAAGTGGGCAATCAGCCCCAGCATTTT
CDR3aa: CASSQVGNQPQHF

d_gene: .
j_gene: TRBJ2-4
v_gene: TRBV4-1
abundance: many
CDR3nt: TGCGCCAGCAGCCAAGTTATCGTTGGTTTCCAGACGGGGGCTACGAAAAACATTCAGTACTTC
CDR3aa: CASSQVIVGFQTGATKNIQYF

d_gene: .
j_gene: TRBJ2-4
v_gene: TRBV7-9
abundance: .
CDR3nt: TGTGCCAGCAGCTTAGCAGGCATAAGAGAAGGCATTCAGTACTTC
CDR3aa: CASSLAGIREGIQYF

d_gene: .
j_gene: TRBJ1-1
v_gene: TRBV7-9
abundance: .
CDR3nt: TGTGCCAGCAGCGGGGCCAAAAGGTCGACGAACACTGAAGCTTTCTTT
CDR3aa: CASSGAKRSTNTEAFF

d_gene: TRBD2
j_gene: TRBJ2-5
v_gene: TRBV5-1
abundance: many
CDR3nt: TGCGCCAGCAGCTTGGCGATGCTAGCGGGGGGCCAAGAGACCCAGTACTTC
CDR3aa: CASSLAMLAGGQETQYF

d_gene: .
j_gene: TRBJ2-3
v_gene: TRBV7-8
abundance: many
CDR3nt: TGTGCCAGCAGCCCGTCGAGGACCCAGAATACGCAGTATTTT
CDR3aa: CASSPSRTQNTQYF

d_gene: TRBD1
j_gene: TRBJ1-5
v_gene: TRBV6-1
abundance: many
CDR3nt: TGTGCCAGTACAGGGACAGATCAGCCCCAGCATTTT
CDR3aa: CASTGTDQPQHF

d_gene: .
j_gene: TRBJ2-7
v_gene: TRBV29-1
abundance: few
CDR3nt: TGCAGCGTTGAAGAATCCGGCTACGAGCAGTACTTC
CDR3aa: CSVEESGYEQYF

d_gene: .
j_gene: TRBJ1-2
v_gene: TRBV19
abundance: few
CDR3nt: TGTGCCAGTAGTACTACCAGGGGAGGCGGCTACACCTTC
CDR3aa: CASSTTRGGGYTF

d_gene: .
j_gene: TRBJ2-7
v_gene: TRBV20-1
abundance: many
CDR3nt: TGCAGTGCTAGGGCCGGGACCGAAGACTACGAGCAGTACTTC
CDR3aa: CSARAGTEDYEQYF

d_gene: TRBD1
j_gene: TRBJ1-4
v_gene: TRBV13
abundance: medium-sized
CDR3nt: TGTGCCAGCAGCCAGACTCAGGGGGCATTTGAAAAACTGTTTTTT
CDR3aa: CASSQTQGAFEKLFF

d_gene: TRBD1
j_gene: TRBJ1-1
v_gene: TRBV5-6
abundance: many
CDR3nt: TGTGCCAGCAGCCGGTCCTATCTCCGGGACAGTGAAGCTTTCTTT
CDR3aa: CASSRSYLRDSEAFF

d_gene: .
j_gene: TRBJ2-3
v_gene: TRBV15
abundance: many
CDR3nt: TGTGCCACCAGCATGGCGGGCACAGATACGCAGTATTTT
CDR3aa: CATSMAGTDTQYF